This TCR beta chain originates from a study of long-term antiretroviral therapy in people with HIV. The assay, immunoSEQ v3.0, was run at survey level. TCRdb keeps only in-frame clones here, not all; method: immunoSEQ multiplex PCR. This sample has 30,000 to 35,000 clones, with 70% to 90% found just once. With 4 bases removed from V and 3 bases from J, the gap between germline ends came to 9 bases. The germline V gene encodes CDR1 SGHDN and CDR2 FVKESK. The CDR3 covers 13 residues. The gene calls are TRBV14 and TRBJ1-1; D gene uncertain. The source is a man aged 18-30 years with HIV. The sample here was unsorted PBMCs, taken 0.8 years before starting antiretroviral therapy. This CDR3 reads CASSLGKDTEAFF. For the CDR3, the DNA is TGTGCCAGCAGCCTAGGGAAGGACACTGAAGCTTTCTTT.